A selection of T cell receptor beta chains follows, all from one sample in a study of regulatory T cells in long-lasting Graves disease. One entry per CDR3 protein results from TCRdb running MiXCR on the multiplex PCR reads. The sample has around 400,000 distinct CDR3 sequences, about 23% seen once. The source was peripheral blood mononuclear cells (PBMCs), collected when the disease was refractory, from a patient treated with antithyroid drugs. The receptor source for this set is a woman in her thirties or forties with Graves disease. Both conserved end residues are part of each CDR3.

v_call,cdr3_aa
TRBV6-2/TRBV6-3,CASSESTLAGGYEQYF
TRBV12-3/TRBV12-4,CASSPRVNQPQHF
TRBV10-3,CAISERSSYNEQFF
TRBV6-1,CASVGQGLDQPQHF
TRBV9,CASSVGTGLNYGYTF
TRBV2,CASSMGGTEAFF
TRBV29-1,CSVEFVNNPTDTQYF
TRBV27,CASRKDRGSTGYTF
TRBV11-2,CASSTRPGSEQYF
TRBV27,CASSLGGGYTGELFF
TRBV6-1,CASSEGYGTYEQYF
TRBV24-1,CATSDHGTGRGNEQFF
TRBV20-1,CSASNPGLPGETQYF
TRBV2,CASSSNRATGEQYF
TRBV12-3/TRBV12-4,CASSWDQPILGGNTIYF
TRBV29-1,CSVESQLLVENEQYF
TRBV29-1,CSVAGTSGSSYEQYF
TRBV6-2/TRBV6-3,CASSYTARGWGNNEQFF
TRBV12-3/TRBV12-4,CASSTADRQETQYF
TRBV5-6,CASSTPCQAQPGELFF
TRBV2,CASASNGGSYNEQFF
TRBV4-1,CASSLGQGGGYEQYF